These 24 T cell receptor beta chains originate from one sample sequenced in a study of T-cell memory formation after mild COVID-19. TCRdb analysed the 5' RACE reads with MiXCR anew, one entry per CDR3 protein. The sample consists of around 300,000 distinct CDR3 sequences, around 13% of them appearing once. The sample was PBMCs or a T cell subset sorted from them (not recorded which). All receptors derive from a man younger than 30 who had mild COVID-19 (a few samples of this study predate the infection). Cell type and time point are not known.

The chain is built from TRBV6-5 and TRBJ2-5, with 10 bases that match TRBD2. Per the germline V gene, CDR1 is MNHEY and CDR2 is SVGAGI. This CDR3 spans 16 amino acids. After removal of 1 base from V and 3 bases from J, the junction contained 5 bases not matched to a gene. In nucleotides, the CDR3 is TGTGCCAGCAGTTACTGGGTAGCGGGGGGCGAAGAGACCCAGTACTTC. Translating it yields CASSYWVAGGEETQYF.

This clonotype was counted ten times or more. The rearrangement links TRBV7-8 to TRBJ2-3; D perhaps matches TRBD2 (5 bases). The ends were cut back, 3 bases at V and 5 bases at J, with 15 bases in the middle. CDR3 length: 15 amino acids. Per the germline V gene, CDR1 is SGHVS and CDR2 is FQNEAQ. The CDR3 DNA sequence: TGTGCCAGCAGCTTCCCTGGACTCCTAGAAGATACGCAGTATTTT. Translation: CASSFPGLLEDTQYF. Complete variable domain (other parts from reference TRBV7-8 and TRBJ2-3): GAGVSQSPRYKVAKRGQDVALRCDPISGHVSLFWYQQALGQGPEFLTYFQNEAQLDKSGLPSDRFFAERPEGSVSTLKIQRTQQEDSAVYLCASSFPGLLEDTQYFGPGTRLTVL.

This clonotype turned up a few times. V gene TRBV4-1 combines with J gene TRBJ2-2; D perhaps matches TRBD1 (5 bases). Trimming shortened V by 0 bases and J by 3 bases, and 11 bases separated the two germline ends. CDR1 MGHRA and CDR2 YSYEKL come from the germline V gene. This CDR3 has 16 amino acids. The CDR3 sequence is CASSQDPGWDTGELFF. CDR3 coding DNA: TGCGCCAGCAGCCAAGATCCAGGGTGGGACACCGGGGAGCTGTTTTTT.

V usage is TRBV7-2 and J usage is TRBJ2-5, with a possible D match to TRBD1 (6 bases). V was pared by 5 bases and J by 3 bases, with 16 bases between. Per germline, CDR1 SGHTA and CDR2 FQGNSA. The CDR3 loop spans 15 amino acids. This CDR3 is CASSKPQGWEETQYF. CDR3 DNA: TGTGCCAGCAGCAAACCACAGGGTTGGGAAGAGACCCAGTACTTC.

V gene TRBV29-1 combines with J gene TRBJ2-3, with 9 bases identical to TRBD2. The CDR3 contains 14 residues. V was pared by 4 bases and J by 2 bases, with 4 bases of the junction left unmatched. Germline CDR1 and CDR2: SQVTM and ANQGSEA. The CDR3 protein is CSVGASGVTDTQYF. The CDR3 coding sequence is TGCAGCGTTGGCGCTAGCGGGGTCACAGATACGCAGTATTTT.

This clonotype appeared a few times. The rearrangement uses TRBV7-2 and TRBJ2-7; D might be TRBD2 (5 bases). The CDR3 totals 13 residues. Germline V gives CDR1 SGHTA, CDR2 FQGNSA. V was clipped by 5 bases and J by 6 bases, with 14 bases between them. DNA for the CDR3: TGTGCCAGCAGCCCACAACCACGGGGCGAGCAGTACGTC. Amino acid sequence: CASSPQPRGEQYV.

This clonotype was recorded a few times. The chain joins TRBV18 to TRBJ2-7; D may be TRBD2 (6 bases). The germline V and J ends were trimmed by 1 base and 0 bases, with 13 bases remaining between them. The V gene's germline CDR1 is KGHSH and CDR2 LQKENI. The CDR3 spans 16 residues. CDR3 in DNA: TGTGCCAGCTCACCACAGTATCCGGGACTCTCCTACGAGCAGTACTTC. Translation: CASSPQYPGLSYEQYF.

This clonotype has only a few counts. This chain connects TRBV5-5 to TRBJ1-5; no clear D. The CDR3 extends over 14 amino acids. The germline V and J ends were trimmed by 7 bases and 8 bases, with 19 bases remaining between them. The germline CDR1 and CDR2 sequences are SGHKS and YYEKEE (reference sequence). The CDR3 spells CASSAFRSGEPQHF. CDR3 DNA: TGTGCCAGCTCCGCCTTCAGGAGCGGGGAGCCCCAGCATTTT.

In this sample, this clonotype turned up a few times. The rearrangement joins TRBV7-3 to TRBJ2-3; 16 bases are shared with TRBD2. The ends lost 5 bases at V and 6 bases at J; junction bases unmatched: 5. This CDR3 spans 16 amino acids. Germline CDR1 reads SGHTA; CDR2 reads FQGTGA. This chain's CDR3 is CASSEGLAGGRDTQYF. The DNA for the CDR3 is TGTGCCAGCAGCGAGGGACTAGCGGGGGGGCGTGATACGCAGTATTTT.

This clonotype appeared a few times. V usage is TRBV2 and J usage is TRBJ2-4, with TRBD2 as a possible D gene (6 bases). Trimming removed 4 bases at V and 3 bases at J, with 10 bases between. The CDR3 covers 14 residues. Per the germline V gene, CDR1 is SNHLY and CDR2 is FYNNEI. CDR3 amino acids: CASSAWGDKNIQYF. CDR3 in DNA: TGTGCCAGCAGTGCCTGGGGGGACAAAAACATTCAGTACTTC.

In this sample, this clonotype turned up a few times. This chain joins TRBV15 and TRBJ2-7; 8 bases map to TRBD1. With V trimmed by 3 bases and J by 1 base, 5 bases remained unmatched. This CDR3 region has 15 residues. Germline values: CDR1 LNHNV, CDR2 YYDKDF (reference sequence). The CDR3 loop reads CATSRDRVSSYEQYV. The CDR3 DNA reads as TGTGCCACCAGCAGGGACAGGGTATCGTCCTACGAGCAGTACGTC.

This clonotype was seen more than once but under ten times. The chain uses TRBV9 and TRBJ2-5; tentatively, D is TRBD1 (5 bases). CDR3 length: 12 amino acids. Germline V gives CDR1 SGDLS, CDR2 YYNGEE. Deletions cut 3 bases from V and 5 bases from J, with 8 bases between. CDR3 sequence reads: CASSDQGETQYF. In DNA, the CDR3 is TGTGCCAGCAGCGACCAGGGTGAGACCCAGTACTTC. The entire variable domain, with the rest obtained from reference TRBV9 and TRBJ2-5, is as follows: DSGVTQTPKHLITATGQRVTLRCSPRSGDLSVYWYQQSLDQGLQFLIQYYNGEERAKGNILERFSAQQFPDLHSELNLSSLELGDSALYFCASSDQGETQYFGPGTRLLVL.

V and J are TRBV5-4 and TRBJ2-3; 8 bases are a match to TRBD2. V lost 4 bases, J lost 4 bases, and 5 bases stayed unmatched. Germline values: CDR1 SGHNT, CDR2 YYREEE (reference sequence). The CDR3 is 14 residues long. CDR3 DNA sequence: TGTGCCAGCAGCAGGCGGGAGGCAGCAGATACGCAGTATTTT. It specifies CASSRREAADTQYF.

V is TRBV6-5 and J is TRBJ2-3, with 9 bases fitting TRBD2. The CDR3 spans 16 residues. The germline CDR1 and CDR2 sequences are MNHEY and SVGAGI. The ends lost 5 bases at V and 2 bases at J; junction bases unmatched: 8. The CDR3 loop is CASSPTSGDITDTQYF. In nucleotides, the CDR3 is TGTGCCAGCAGTCCGACTAGCGGTGACATCACAGATACGCAGTATTTT.

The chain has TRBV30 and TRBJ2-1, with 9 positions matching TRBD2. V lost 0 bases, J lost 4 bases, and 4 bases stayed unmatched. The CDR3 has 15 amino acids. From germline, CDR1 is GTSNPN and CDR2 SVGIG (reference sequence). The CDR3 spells CAWSVRAGGYNEQFF. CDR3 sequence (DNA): TGTGCCTGGAGTGTACGAGCGGGGGGTTACAATGAGCAGTTCTTC.

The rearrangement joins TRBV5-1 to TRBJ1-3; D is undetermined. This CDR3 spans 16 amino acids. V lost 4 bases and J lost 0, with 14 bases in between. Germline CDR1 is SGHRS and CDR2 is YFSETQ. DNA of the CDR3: TGCGCCAGCAGCCCCCAAGACGGTGGCTCTGGAAACACCATATATTTT. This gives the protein CASSPQDGGSGNTIYF.

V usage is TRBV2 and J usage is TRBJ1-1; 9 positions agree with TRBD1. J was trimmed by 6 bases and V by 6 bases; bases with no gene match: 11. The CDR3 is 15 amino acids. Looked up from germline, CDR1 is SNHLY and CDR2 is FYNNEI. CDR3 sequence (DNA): TGTGCCAGCAGCCCGGGACAGGGAGAAGGCCCTGAAGCTTTCTTT. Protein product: CASSPGQGEGPEAFF. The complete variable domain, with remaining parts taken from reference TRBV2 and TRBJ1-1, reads EPEVTQTPSHQVTQMGQEVILRCVPISNHLYFYWYRQILGQKVEFLVSFYNNEISEKSEIFDDQFSVERPDGSNFTLKIRSTKLEDSAMYFCASSPGQGEGPEAFFGQGTRLTVV.

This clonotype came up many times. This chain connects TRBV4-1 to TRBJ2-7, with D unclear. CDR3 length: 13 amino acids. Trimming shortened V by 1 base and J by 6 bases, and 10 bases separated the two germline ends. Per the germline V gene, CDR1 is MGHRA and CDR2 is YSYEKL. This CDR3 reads CASSQVIHGEQYV. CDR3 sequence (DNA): TGCGCCAGCAGCCAAGTTATACATGGCGAGCAGTACGTC.

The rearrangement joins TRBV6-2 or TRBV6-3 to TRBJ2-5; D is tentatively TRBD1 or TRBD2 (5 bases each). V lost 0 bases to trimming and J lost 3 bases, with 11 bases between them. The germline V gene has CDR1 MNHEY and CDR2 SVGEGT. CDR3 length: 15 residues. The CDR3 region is CASSYSRGQKETQYF. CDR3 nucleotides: TGTGCCAGCAGTTACTCTCGGGGCCAGAAAGAGACCCAGTACTTC.

The CDR3 nucleotides read TGTGCCAGCTTAACCGATGGTGAGCAGTTCTTC. This sequence encodes CASLTDGEQFF. This chain connects TRBV28 to TRBJ2-1; D is unresolved. With 8 bases removed from V and 9 bases from J, the gap between germline ends came to 11 bases. Germline V gives CDR1 MDHEN, CDR2 SYDVKM. The CDR3 is 11 amino acids.

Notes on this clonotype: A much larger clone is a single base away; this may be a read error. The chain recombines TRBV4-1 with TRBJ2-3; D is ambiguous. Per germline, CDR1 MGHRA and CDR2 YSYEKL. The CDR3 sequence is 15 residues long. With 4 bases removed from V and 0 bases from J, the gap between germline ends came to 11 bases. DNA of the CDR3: TGCGCCAGCAGCCTACAAGTCCGAAGCACAGATACGCAGTATTTT. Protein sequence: CASSLQVRSTDTQYF.

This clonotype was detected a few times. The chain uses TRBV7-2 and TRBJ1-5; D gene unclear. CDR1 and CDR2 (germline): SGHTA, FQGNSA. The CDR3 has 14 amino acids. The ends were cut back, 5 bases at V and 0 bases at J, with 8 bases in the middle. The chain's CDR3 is CASSATDSNQPQHF. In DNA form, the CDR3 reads TGTGCCAGCAGCGCTACAGATAGCAATCAGCCCCAGCATTTT.

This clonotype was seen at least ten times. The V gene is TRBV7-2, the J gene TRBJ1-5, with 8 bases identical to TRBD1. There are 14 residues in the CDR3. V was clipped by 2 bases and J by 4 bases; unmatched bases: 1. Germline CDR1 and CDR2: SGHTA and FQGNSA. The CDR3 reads CASSLQGANQPQHF. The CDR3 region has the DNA TGTGCCAGCAGCTTACAGGGGGCGAATCAGCCCCAGCATTTT.

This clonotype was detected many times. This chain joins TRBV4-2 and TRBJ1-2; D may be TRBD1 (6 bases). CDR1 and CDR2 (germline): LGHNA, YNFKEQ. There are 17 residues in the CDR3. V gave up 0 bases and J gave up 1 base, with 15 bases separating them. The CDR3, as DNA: TGTGCCAGCAGCCAAGATCTTTCGGGGGCGCTTAACTATGGCTACACCTTC. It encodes CASSQDLSGALNYGYTF.